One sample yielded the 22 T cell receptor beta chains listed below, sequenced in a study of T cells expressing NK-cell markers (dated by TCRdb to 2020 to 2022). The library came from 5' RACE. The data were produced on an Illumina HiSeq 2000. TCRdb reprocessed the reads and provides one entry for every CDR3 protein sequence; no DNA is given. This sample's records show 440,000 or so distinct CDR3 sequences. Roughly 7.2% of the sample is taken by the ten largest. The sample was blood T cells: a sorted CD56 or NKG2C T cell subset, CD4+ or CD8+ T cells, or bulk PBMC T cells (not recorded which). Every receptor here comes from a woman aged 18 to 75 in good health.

The CDR3 reads CASSVISGTVLNTGELFF. The V call is TRBV7-6, the J call TRBJ2-2; the D call of TRBD1 rests on TCRdb alone, since no DNA is present to check it. The CDR3 contains 18 residues. CDR1 and CDR2 from the germline V gene are SGHVS and FNYEAQ. Full variable domain (rest looked up from reference TRBV7-6 and TRBJ2-2): GAGVSQSPRYKVTKRGQDVALRCDPISGHVSLYWYRQALGQGPEFLTYFNYEAQQDKSGLPNDRFSAERPEGSISTLTIQRTEQRDSAMYRCASSVISGTVLNTGELFFGEGSRLTVL.

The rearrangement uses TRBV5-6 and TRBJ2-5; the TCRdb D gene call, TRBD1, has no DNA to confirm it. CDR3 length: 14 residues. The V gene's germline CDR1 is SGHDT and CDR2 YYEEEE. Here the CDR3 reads CASSLRTAQETQYF.

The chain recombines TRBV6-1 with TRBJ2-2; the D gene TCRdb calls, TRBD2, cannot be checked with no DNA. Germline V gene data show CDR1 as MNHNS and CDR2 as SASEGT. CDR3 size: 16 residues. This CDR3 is CASKLTSTSNTGELFF.

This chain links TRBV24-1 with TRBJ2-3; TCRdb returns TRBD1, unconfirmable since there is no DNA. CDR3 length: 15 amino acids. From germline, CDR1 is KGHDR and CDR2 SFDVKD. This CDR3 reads CATSEAGTTTDTQYF.

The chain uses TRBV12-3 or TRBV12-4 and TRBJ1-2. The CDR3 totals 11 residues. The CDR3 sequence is CASIVDGGYTF.

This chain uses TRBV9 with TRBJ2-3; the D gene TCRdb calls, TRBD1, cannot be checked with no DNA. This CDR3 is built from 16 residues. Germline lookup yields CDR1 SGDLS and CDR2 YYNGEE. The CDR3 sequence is CASSFRQGAVADTQYF.

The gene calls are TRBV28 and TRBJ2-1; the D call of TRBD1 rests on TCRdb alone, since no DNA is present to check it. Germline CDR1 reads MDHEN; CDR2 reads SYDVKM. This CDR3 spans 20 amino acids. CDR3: CASSFLKLRQGQSSYNEQFF.

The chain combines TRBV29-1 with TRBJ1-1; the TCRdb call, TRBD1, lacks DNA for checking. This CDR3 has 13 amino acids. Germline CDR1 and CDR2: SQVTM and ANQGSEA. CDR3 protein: CSVLGGRTTEAFF. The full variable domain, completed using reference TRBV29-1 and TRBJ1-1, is SAVISQKPSRDICQRGTSLTIQCQVDSQVTMMFWYRQQPGQSLTLIATANQGSEATYESGFVIDKFPISRPNLTFSTLTVSNMSPEDSSIYLCSVLGGRTTEAFFGQGTRLTVV.

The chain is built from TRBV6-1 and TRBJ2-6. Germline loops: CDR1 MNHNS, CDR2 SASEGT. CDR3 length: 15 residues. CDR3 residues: CASSPTDSGANVLTF.

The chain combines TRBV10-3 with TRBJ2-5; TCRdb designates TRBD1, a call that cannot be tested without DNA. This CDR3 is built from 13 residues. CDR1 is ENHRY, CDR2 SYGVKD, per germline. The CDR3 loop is CAIADGTGETQYF.

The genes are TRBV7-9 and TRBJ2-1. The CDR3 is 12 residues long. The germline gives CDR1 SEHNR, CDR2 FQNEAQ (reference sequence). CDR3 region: CASSLAAAEQFF.

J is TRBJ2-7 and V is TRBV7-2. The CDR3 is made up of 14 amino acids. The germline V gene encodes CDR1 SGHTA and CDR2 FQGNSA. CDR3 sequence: CASSLGPAGYEQYF.

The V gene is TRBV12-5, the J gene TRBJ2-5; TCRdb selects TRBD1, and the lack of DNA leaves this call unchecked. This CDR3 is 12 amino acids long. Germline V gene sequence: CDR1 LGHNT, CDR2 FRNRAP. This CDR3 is CASGTGRETQYF.

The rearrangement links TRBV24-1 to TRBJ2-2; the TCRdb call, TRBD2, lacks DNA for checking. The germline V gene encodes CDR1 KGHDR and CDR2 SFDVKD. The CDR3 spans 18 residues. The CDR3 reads CATSPPRAGRTNTGELFF.

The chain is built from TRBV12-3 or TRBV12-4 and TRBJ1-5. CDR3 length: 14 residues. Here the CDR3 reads CASSLHPGTQPQHF.

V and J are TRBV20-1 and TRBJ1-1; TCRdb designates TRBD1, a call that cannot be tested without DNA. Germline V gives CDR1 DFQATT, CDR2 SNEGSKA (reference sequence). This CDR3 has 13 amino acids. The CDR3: CSAPGAMNTEAFF.

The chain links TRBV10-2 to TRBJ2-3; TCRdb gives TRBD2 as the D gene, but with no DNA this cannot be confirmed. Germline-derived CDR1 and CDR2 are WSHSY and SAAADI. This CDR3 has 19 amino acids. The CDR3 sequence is CASSESKLWEAISTDTQYF.

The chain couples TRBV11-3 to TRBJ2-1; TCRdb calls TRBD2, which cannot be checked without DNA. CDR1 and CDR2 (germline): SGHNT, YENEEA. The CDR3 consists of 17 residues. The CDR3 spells CASSLEGGRGRADEQFF.

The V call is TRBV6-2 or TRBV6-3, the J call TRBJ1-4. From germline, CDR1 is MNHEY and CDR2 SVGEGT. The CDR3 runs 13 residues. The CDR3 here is CASSEVPYGKLFF.

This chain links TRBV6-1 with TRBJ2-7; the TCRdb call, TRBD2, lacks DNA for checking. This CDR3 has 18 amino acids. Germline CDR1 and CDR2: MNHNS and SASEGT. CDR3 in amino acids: CASSRGTSGRARSYEQYF.

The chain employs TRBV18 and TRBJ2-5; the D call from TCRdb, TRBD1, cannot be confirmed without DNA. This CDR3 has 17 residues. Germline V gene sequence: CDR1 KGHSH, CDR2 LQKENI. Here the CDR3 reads CASSPRNQQGAGETQYF. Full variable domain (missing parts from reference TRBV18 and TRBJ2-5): NAGVMQNPRHLVRRRGQEARLRCSPMKGHSHVYWYRQLPEEGLKFMVYLQKENIIDESGMPKERFSAEFPKEGPSILRIQQVVRGDSAAYFCASSPRNQQGAGETQYFGPGTRLLVL.

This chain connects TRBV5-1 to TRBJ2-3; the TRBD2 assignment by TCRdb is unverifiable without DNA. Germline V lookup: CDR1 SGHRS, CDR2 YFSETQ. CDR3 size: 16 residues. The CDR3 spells CASSVAAGYSTDTQYF.